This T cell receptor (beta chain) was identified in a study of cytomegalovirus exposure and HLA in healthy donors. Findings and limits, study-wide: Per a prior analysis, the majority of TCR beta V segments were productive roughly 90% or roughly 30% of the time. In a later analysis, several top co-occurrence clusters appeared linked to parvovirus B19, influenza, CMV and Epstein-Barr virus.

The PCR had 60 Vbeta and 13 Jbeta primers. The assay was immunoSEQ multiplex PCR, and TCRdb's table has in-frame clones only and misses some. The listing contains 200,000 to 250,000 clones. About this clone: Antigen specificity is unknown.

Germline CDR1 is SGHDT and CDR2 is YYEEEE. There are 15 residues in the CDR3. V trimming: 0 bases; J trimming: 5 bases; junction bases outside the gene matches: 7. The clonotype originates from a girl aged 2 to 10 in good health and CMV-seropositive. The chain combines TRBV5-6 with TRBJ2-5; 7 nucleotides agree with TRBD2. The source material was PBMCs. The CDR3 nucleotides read TGTGCCAGCAGCTTGGCGGGGGGTAGCGGGGAGACCCAGTACTTC. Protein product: CASSLAGGSGETQYF. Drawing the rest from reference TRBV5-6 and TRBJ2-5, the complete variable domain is DAGVTQSPTHLIKTRGQQVTLRCSPKSGHDTVSWYQQALGQGPQFIFQYYEEEERQRGNFPDRFSGHQFPNYSSELNVNALLLGDSALYLCASSLAGGSGETQYFGPGTRLLVL.